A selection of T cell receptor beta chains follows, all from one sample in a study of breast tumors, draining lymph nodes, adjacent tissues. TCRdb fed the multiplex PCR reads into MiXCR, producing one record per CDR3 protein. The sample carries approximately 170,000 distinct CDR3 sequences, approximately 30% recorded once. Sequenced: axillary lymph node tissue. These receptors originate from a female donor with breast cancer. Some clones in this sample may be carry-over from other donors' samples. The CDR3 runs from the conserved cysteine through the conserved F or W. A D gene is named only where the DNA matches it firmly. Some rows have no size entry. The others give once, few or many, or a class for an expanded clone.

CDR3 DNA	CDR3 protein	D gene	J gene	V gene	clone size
TGCGCCAGCAGCTTGGATGGTTACATGAACACTGAAGCTTTCTTT	CASSLDGYMNTEAFF	-	TRBJ1-1	TRBV5-1	-
TGCAGCGTTACCCCCCGGGTCTATCAAAACATTCAGTACTTC	CSVTPRVYQNIQYF	-	TRBJ2-4	TRBV29-1	many
TGCGCCAGCAGTGCCGGGACTAGCGGATACAATGAGCAGTTCTTC	CASSAGTSGYNEQFF	TRBD2	TRBJ2-1	TRBV10-1	many
TGTGCCAGCAGCTCCAGGGTAGCGGGGCCTTCGGAGACCCAGTACTTC	CASSSRVAGPSETQYF	TRBD2	TRBJ2-5	TRBV5-4	once
TGCAGTGCCCCTCGGACAGGGACGAACACTGAAGCTTTCTTT	CSAPRTGTNTEAFF	TRBD1	TRBJ1-1	TRBV20-1	-
TGTGCCACCAGTGCCCGTACAGGTCGTAATCAGCCCCAGCATTTT	CATSARTGRNQPQHF	-	TRBJ1-5	TRBV24-1	-
TGTGCCAGCAGCTTAGACGGGGCTAACTATGGCTACACCTTC	CASSLDGANYGYTF	-	TRBJ1-2	TRBV7-9	many
TGTGCCAGCAGCCCACGCGGCAGGGTGGGGACTGAAGCTTTCTTT	CASSPRGRVGTEAFF	-	TRBJ1-1	TRBV7-2	-
TGTGCCAGCAGATGGGGGACTAGCGGACTCTACGAGCAGCACTTC	CASRWGTSGLYEQHF	TRBD2	TRBJ2-7	TRBV6-2/TRBV6-3	-
TGTGCCAGCAGTGCTTACCAACCTCTTAGCAATCAGCCCCAGCATTTT	CASSAYQPLSNQPQHF	-	TRBJ1-5	TRBV6-1	-
TGTGCCAGCAGCCCGGGACTCCACCAGTTCTTC	CASSPGLHQFF	-	TRBJ2-1	TRBV5-4	-
TGTGCCAGCAGCCAAGGGTCCAGCGGTCTCACAGATACGCAGTATTTT	CASSQGSSGLTDTQYF	-	TRBJ2-3	TRBV3-1	many
TGTGCCAGCAGCTCACATCAGAGCACAGATACGCAGTATTTT	CASSSHQSTDTQYF	-	TRBJ2-3	TRBV3-1	few
TGTGCCAGCAGCTTACTACTAGCGGGAGAAGGGGAGGAGCCCCAGTACTTC	CASSLLLAGEGEEPQYF	TRBD2	TRBJ2-5	TRBV7-9	few
TGTGCCAGCAGTTACAGGTCAACTAATGAAAAACTGTTTTTT	CASSYRSTNEKLFF	-	TRBJ1-4	TRBV6-5	many
TGTGCCAGCAGCTGGGGACGGGACCTTAAGGGACAGGGTACGCAGTATTTT	CASSWGRDLKGQGTQYF	TRBD1	TRBJ2-3	TRBV5-6	many
TGTGCCAGCAGCCCCCCCCCAGTGCTCGGTCAAGAGACCCAGTACTTC	CASSPPPVLGQETQYF	-	TRBJ2-5	TRBV6-6	many
TGTGCCAGCAGTGAAGTCACAGGGTCTGAAGCTTTCTTT	CASSEVTGSEAFF	-	TRBJ1-1	TRBV25-1	-
TGTGCCAGCAGCTTGTGGCGGACAGTTACCTTT	CASSLWRTVTF	-	TRBJ1-3	TRBV5-6	-
TGCGCCAGCACCCCAGGGGGTACTGAAGCTTTCTTT	CASTPGGTEAFF	TRBD1	TRBJ1-1	TRBV5-1	-
TGTGCCAGCAGTGATTCTTCTAGCGGGAGTAATGAGCAGTTCTTC	CASSDSSSGSNEQFF	TRBD2	TRBJ2-1	TRBV2	many
TGTGCCAGCAGTCCACTAGCGGGAGGTAATGAAAAACTGTTTTTT	CASSPLAGGNEKLFF	-	TRBJ1-4	TRBV6-4	-
TGTGCCAGCTCACCACCGTCAGGGACCACTGAAGCTTTCTTT	CASSPPSGTTEAFF	-	TRBJ1-1	TRBV18	-
TGTGCCAGCAGCTTATTAGGGGTGAACACAGATACGCAGTATTTT	CASSLLGVNTDTQYF	-	TRBJ2-3	TRBV7-9	-
TGTGCCAGCGGAGACCTCAGGGGGCGTTCAGATGGCTACACCTTC	CASGDLRGRSDGYTF	TRBD1	TRBJ1-2	TRBV6-1	-
TGTGCCAGCAGCTACCTGGGGCCCCAGCATTTT	CASSYLGPQHF	-	TRBJ1-5	TRBV5-8	many
TGTGCCAGCAGCCCGTTACTAGCGGGAGCGGGAGAGACCCAGTACTTC	CASSPLLAGAGETQYF	TRBD2	TRBJ2-5	TRBV12-3/TRBV12-4	many
TGTGCCAGCAGTTCGGTTTCCAGGGGGCCAGCCGGGGAGCTGTTTTTT	CASSSVSRGPAGELFF	TRBD1	TRBJ2-2	TRBV12-3/TRBV12-4	many
TGTGCCAGCAGCTTAGATTCACCCCTCCACTTT	CASSLDSPLHF	-	TRBJ1-6	TRBV11-2	many
TGTGCCACCAGCCCTGCGGCGGGGATCACAGATACGCAGTTCTTC	CATSPAAGITDTQFF	-	TRBJ2-1	TRBV24-1	-
TGTGCCAGCAGCGTAGGGGGGAACGGGCAAGCTTTCTTT	CASSVGGNGQAFF	-	TRBJ1-1	TRBV9	few
TGCAGTGCTAGTCAGCGGGAGGCAAAGTCCGGCAATGAGCAGTTCTTC	CSASQREAKSGNEQFF	TRBD2	TRBJ2-1	TRBV20-1	few
TGCGCCAGCAGCAAGGACACTAGAGCCTACGAGCAGTACTTC	CASSKDTRAYEQYF	-	TRBJ2-7	TRBV5-1	many
TGTGCCAGCAGTTACGAATGGGCAGCAACTAACTATGGCTACACCTTC	CASSYEWAATNYGYTF	-	TRBJ1-2	TRBV2	many
TGTGCCTGGAGTTCCGTCAATGAGCAGTTCTTC	CAWSSVNEQFF	-	TRBJ2-1	TRBV30	many
TGTGCCACCAGTGACCGGACTAGCGGGGTTGAGGAGACCCAGTACTTC	CATSDRTSGVEETQYF	TRBD2	TRBJ2-5	TRBV24-1	once
TGTGCCAGCCAACAGGAGCTTCTGTACTTC	CASQQELLYF	-	TRBJ2-7	TRBV6-6	many
TGTGCCAGCAGTACAAGCCAGCTGAGTAATGAAAAACTGTTTTTT	CASSTSQLSNEKLFF	-	TRBJ1-4	TRBV12-3/TRBV12-4	many
TGTGCCAGCAGCTTTGGGCAGGGTTTT	CASSFGQGF	-	TRBJ1-5	TRBV5-6	-
TGTGCCAGCTGGGCTAGCGGGGGGGCGGTTAGGACAGATACGCAGTATTTT	CASWASGGAVRTDTQYF	TRBD2	TRBJ2-3	TRBV6-5	few
TGTGCCAGCAGCAGACAGGGGCCGATGAACACTGAAGCTTTCTTT	CASSRQGPMNTEAFF	TRBD1	TRBJ1-1	TRBV7-8	few
TGTGCCAGCTCACCACTCTACAGGGCTGGAGAGACCCAGTACTTC	CASSPLYRAGETQYF	-	TRBJ2-5	TRBV18	-
TGCAGCGTCAAATTGGACAGGGTTATAAGTGGCTACACCTTC	CSVKLDRVISGYTF	TRBD1	TRBJ1-2	TRBV29-1	many
TGTGCCAGCAGCTTGTCGGGTTCACTAGCGGGGGGTCTAGAGACCCAGTACTTC	CASSLSGSLAGGLETQYF	TRBD2	TRBJ2-5	TRBV5-6	-
TGCAGTGCTAGAGTCAGGGGTGACACAGATACGCAGTATTTT	CSARVRGDTDTQYF	-	TRBJ2-3	TRBV20-1	many
TGTGCCAGCAGTTTGGACAGGGAAACCTACGAGCAGTACTTC	CASSLDRETYEQYF	TRBD1	TRBJ2-7	TRBV27	few
TGTGCCAGCAGTCCCGGGACTAGCGGGAGTAATGAGCAGTTCTTC	CASSPGTSGSNEQFF	TRBD2	TRBJ2-1	TRBV27	few
TGTGCCAGCAGCCAATCTAGCGGGGGGGCCCATAATGAGCAGTTCTTC	CASSQSSGGAHNEQFF	-	TRBJ2-1	TRBV3-2	few
TGTGCTAGTGCAAGGGAGGGGGGCCAAGAGACCCAGTACTTC	CASAREGGQETQYF	-	TRBJ2-5	TRBV12-5	many